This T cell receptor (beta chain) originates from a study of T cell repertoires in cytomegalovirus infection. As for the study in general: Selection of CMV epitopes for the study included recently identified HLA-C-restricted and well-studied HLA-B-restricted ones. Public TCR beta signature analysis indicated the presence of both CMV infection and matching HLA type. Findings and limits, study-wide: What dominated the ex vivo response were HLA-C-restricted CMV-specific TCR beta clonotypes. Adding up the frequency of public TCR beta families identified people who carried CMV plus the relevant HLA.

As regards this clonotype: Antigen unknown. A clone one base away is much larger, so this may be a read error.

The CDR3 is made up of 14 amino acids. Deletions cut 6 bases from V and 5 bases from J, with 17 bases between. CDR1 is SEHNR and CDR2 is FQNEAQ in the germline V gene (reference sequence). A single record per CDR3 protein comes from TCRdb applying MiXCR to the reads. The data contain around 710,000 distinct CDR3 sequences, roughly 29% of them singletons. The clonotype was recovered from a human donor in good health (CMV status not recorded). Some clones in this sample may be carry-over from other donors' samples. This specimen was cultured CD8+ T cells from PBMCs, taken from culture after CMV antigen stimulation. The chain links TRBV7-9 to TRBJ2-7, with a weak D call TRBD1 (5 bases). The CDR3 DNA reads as TGTGCCAGCAGTTCGACAGTCATAACGAACGAGCAGTACGTC. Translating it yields CASSSTVITNEQYV.